This T cell receptor (beta chain) emerged from a study of blood T cell repertoires in COVID-19 (dated by TCRdb to the early 2020s). The study in broad terms: Samples covering the acute and convalescent phases of COVID-19 were provided by collaborators in the United States, Italy and Spain. The prospective study material was composed of cDNA or gDNA derived from T cells, B-cell-depleted T cells, or PBMCs. The dataset comprised deeply sampled blood TCRbeta repertoires from subjects exposed to, actively infected with, or recovered from COVID-19. The repertoires were made available in a free public database intended to serve as a resource for research on the immune response to SARS-CoV-2. Samples came from the ongoing ImmuneRACE study (first 160 participants) plus 1,254 subjects from 6 global collaborators. Nearly every sample came with metadata listing a de-identified subject ID, COVID-19 status, age in years and sex. Where available, HLA class I and class II types were obtained from metadata supplied by the sample provider rather than from assay-based typing.

Whole blood was collected in K2EDTA tubes by collaborating institutions according to the institutions' own protocols. For TCRbeta analysis, collaborators shipped samples as frozen whole blood, isolated PBMCs, or DNA extracted from either of those sample types. Looking up the germline V gene yields CDR1 WSHSY and CDR2 SAAADI. The CDR3 goes from the cysteine to the phenylalanine over 13 residues. CDR3 DNA is the only sequence kept; it has 39 bases, read in frame from the first base. Cut back by 4 bases and 3 bases, the V and J ends lie 10 bases apart. The immunoSEQ Assay, a bias-controlled multiplex PCR, was used to amplify TCRbeta CDR3 regions from genomic DNA. In the paper's pipeline: Within the assay, amplification of reference gene primers was used to estimate how many nucleated cells each sample contained. To quantify the absolute abundance of each unique TCRbeta CDR3 rearrangement, sequence reads were collapsed and filtered. For each sample, productive Simpson clonality was calculated as the square root of Simpson's diversity index across productive rearrangements. Here the immuneACCESS table is served through TCRdb, limited to in-frame sequences with V and J called. Missing clones are a known gap in these copies; in checked studies unresolved V genes cover under half, and the rest lacks a known reason. Clone size and the V and J calls come from that table; the DNA yielded D and trimming. The sample has under 95,000 clones on record, under 85% of them singletons. The ten biggest clones cover approximately 10% of the sample.

What the authors observed across the whole study: The quantity of clinical and demographic metadata differed by source and by participant and was supplied without curation.

As to this clone: Its target antigen remains unknown. There are no base qualities to consult, and no much larger clone falls within one base.

The TCR comes from an older man with acute or convalescent COVID-19. This chain joins TRBV10-2 to TRBJ2-7, with no confidently assigned D gene. The sequencing sample was made of peripheral blood. CDR3 sequence: CASSALRSYEQYF. The nucleotides read TGCGCCAGCAGTGCCCTCCGGAGCTACGAGCAGTACTTC.